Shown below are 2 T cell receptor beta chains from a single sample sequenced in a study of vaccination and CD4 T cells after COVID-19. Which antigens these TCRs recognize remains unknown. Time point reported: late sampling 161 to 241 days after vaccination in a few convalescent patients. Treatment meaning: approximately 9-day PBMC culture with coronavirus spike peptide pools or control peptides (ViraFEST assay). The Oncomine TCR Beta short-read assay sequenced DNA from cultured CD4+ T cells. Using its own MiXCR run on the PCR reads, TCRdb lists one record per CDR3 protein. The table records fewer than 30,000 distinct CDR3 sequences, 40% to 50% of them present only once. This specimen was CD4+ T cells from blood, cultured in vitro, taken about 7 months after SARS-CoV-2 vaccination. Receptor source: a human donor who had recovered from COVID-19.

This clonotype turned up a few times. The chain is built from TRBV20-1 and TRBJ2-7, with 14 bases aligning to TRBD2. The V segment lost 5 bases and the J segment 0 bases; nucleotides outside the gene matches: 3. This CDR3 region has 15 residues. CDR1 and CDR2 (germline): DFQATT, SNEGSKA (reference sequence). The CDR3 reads CSAPGLAGASYEQYF. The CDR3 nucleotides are TGCAGTGCTCCGGGACTAGCGGGGGCCTCCTACGAGCAGTACTTC.

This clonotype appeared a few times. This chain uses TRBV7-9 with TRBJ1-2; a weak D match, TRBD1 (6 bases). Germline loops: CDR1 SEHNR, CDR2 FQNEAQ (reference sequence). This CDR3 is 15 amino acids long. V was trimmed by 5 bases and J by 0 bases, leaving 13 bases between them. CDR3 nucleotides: TGTGCCAGCAGCCTATTGGACAGAGCTAACTATGGCTACACCTTC. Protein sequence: CASSLLDRANYGYTF.